One sample yielded the 25 T cell receptor beta chains listed below, sequenced in a study of beta chain features in type 1 diabetes. As every portion of the isolated RNA was reverse transcribed, the sequencing read expressed TCRB transcripts. Clones were read by immunoSEQ multiplex PCR, and TCRdb kept only the in-frame ones, dropping some. The sample lists 120,000 to 150,000 clones, nearly 50% occurring once. The sequencing sample was made of Tregs from blood. Receptor source: a man between 18 and 29 years old in good health.

This clone was picked up a small number of times. The rearrangement uses TRBV4-2 and TRBJ2-3; 9 bases map to TRBD2. The CDR3 extends over 15 amino acids. V gave up 4 bases and J gave up 1 base; unmatched junction bases: 3. Germline CDR1 is LGHNA and CDR2 is YNFKEQ. DNA of the CDR3: TGTGCCAGCAGCCCAGTAGCGGGGGGCACAGATACGCAGTATTTT. Its protein is CASSPVAGGTDTQYF.

The V call is TRBV7-9, the J call TRBJ2-7; 7 positions agree with TRBD1. Germline CDR1 is SEHNR and CDR2 is FQNEAQ (reference sequence). J gave up 4 bases and V 5 bases, and 8 bases lay outside the gene matches. The CDR3 extends over 14 amino acids. The CDR3 DNA is TGTGCCAGCAGCCAACCCGGGACAGAGTACGAGCAGTACTTC. Translated, it gives CASSQPGTEYEQYF.

This clone has more than one count but fewer than ten. This rearrangement joins TRBV15 to TRBJ2-7; 14 nucleotides match TRBD2. Trimming took 0 bases from V and 4 from J; bases not matched to a gene: 8. From germline, CDR1 is LNHNV and CDR2 YYDKDF (reference sequence). There are 18 residues in the CDR3. As DNA, the CDR3 is TGTGCCACCAGCAGAGATCTGGGACTAGCGGGAGCTCGGTACGAGCAGTACTTC. Its protein is CATSRDLGLAGARYEQYF.

The chain employs TRBV10-3 and TRBJ1-2, with D maybe TRBD1 (5 bases). The CDR3 runs to 13 residues. Germline CDR1 is ENHRY and CDR2 is SYGVKD. Trimming cost V 7 bases and J 5 bases, with 14 bases left between them. CDR3 amino acids: CAIKGQGLYGYTF. CDR3 nucleotide sequence: TGTGCCATCAAGGGGCAGGGTCTTTATGGCTACACCTTC.

The rearrangement links TRBV6-6 to TRBJ2-7; 8 nucleotides match TRBD1. CDR1 MNHNY and CDR2 SVGAGI come from the germline V gene (reference sequence). The junction had 2 bases not matched to a gene; V was cut back by 2 bases and J by 5 bases. The CDR3 covers 13 residues. In nucleotides, the CDR3 is TGTGCCAGCAGTTACCCGACAGGGGACGAGCAGTACTTC. This sequence encodes CASSYPTGDEQYF.

The chain links TRBV9 to TRBJ2-7; D is unresolved. Per the germline V gene, CDR1 is SGDLS and CDR2 is YYNGEE. Trimming cost V 4 bases and J 2 bases, with 16 bases left between them. This CDR3 comprises 15 residues. This CDR3 reads CASSRLSTPAYEQYF. For the CDR3, the DNA is TGTGCCAGCAGCCGCCTGAGCACCCCTGCCTACGAGCAGTACTTC. Full variable domain (outside the CDR3, taken from reference TRBV9 and TRBJ2-7): DSGVTQTPKHLITATGQRVTLRCSPRSGDLSVYWYQQSLDQGLQFLIQYYNGEERAKGNILERFSAQQFPDLHSELNLSSLELGDSALYFCASSRLSTPAYEQYFGPGTRLTVT.

The CDR3 DNA sequence: TGCGCCGTCAGGGGGACTAGCGGGAACCACGAGCAGTACTTC. As protein: CAVRGTSGNHEQYF. This chain links TRBV23-1 with TRBJ2-7, with 13 bases identical to TRBD2. TRBV23-1 is an ORF; its function is uncertain. CDR3 size: 14 residues. The V gene end was trimmed by 11 bases and the J gene end by 5 bases; junction bases not matched to a gene: 9.

This clone was observed a few times. This chain uses TRBV4-3 with TRBJ2-1; 11 bases map to TRBD2. Per the germline V gene, CDR1 is LGHNA and CDR2 is YSLEER. This CDR3 has 18 residues. V lost 3 bases, J lost 8 bases, and 15 bases stayed unmatched. CDR3 region: CASSQLEALAGGVYEQFF. CDR3 nucleotides: TGCGCCAGCAGCCAGTTAGAGGCTCTAGCGGGAGGCGTATATGAGCAGTTCTTC.

This CDR3 reads CASSLVTLDSGTQYF. The CDR3 nucleotides are TGTGCCAGCAGCCTGGTGACACTTGATAGTGGGACCCAGTACTTC. The V call is TRBV7-8, the J call TRBJ2-5; D ambiguous. The V gene lost 5 bases and the J gene lost 7 bases, with 20 bases spanning the gap. The germline V gene has CDR1 SGHVS and CDR2 FQNEAQ. The CDR3 runs 15 residues.

The chain recombines TRBV5-1 with TRBJ2-5, with D tentatively TRBD1 (6 bases). The V end was cut by 2 bases, the J end by 5 bases, with 10 bases between. Germline CDR1 and CDR2: SGHRS and YFSETQ. This CDR3 comprises 13 residues. CDR3 nucleotide sequence: TGCGCCAGCAGCTTCCCAGGGGAGGAGACCCAGTACTTC. It yields the protein CASSFPGEETQYF.

This clone was seen only a few times. V gene TRBV7-2 combines with J gene TRBJ2-3, with TRBD2 as a possible D gene (7 bases). The CDR3 runs to 15 residues. Germline-derived CDR1 and CDR2 are SGHTA and FQGNSA. Trimming cost V 3 bases and J 0 bases, with 10 bases left between them. The CDR3 region is CASSFGGGSTDTQYF. The CDR3 nucleotides are TGTGCCAGCAGCTTCGGCGGGGGCAGCACAGATACGCAGTATTTT.

V and J are TRBV7-9 and TRBJ1-2; 10 bases agree with TRBD1. The germline gives CDR1 SEHNR, CDR2 FQNEAQ (reference sequence). The length of the CDR3 is 18 residues. With 5 bases clipped from V and 4 bases from J, the junction kept 16 bases outside the gene matches. The CDR3 is CASSPITRDRGPPYGYTF. In nucleotides, the CDR3 is TGTGCCAGCAGCCCTATAACAAGGGACAGGGGCCCCCCCTATGGCTACACCTTC. The whole variable domain, remainder taken from reference TRBV7-9 and TRBJ1-2, is DTGVSQNPRHKITKRGQNVTFRCDPISEHNRLYWYRQTLGQGPEFLTYFQNEAQLEKSRLLSDRFSAERPKGSFSTLEIQRTEQGDSAMYLCASSPITRDRGPPYGYTFGSGTRLTVV.

The chain couples TRBV15 to TRBJ2-3; 8 bases are a match to TRBD2. CDR1 LNHNV and CDR2 YYDKDF come from the germline V gene (reference sequence). CDR3 length: 17 residues. The V gene end was trimmed by 0 bases and the J gene end by 7 bases; junction bases not matched to a gene: 12. CDR3 coding DNA: TGTGCCACCAGCAGAGATCTAGTGGCGGGAGGTGGGAATACGCAGTATTTT. Translated, it gives CATSRDLVAGGGNTQYF.

This clone occurred a few times. The chain employs TRBV30 and TRBJ2-2, with 9 bases that match TRBD1. Germline V lookup: CDR1 GTSNPN, CDR2 SVGIG (reference sequence). V shed 2 bases, J shed 2 bases, and the junction held 6 bases outside the gene matches. CDR3 length: 16 residues. CDR3 in amino acids: CAWSRRTGGNTGELFF. For the CDR3, the DNA is TGTGCCTGGAGTCGCCGTACAGGGGGCAACACCGGGGAGCTGTTTTTT.

The gene calls are TRBV7-2 and TRBJ1-2; 10 bases fit TRBD1. With 1 base clipped from V and 7 bases from J, the junction kept 9 bases outside the gene matches. Germline values: CDR1 SGHTA, CDR2 FQGNSA. The CDR3 sequence is 16 residues long. Here the CDR3 reads CASSLGVGQGMGGYTF. The CDR3 DNA sequence: TGTGCCAGCAGCTTAGGAGTGGGACAGGGGATGGGTGGCTACACCTTC.

V usage is TRBV2 and J usage is TRBJ1-5; D is perhaps TRBD1 (6 bases). Trimming took 6 bases from V and 7 from J, leaving 13 bases between them. CDR3 length equals 13 residues. Germline CDR1 reads SNHLY; CDR2 reads FYNNEI. DNA for the CDR3: TGTGCCAGCAGGAGGGGGGGCCGGCAGCCCCAGCATTTT. Protein product: CASRRGGRQPQHF. The full variable domain, completed using reference TRBV2 and TRBJ1-5, is EPEVTQTPSHQVTQMGQEVILRCVPISNHLYFYWYRQILGQKVEFLVSFYNNEISEKSEIFDDQFSVERPDGSNFTLKIRSTKLEDSAMYFCASRRGGRQPQHFGDGTRLSIL.

The chain uses TRBV27 and TRBJ1-1; D possibly corresponds to TRBD1 (5 bases). This CDR3 spans 15 amino acids. CDR1 and CDR2 from the germline V gene are MNHEY and SMNVEV (reference sequence). V dropped 6 bases and J dropped 2 bases, with 16 bases sitting between them. The CDR3 protein is CASSPDQRGNTEAFF. The CDR3 region has the DNA TGTGCCAGCAGCCCCGACCAAAGGGGAAACACTGAAGCTTTCTTT.

As to this clone: A read error may account for a junction end that differs from germline. This sequence joins TRBV7-2 and TRBJ2-3; the D gene is possibly TRBD1 (5 bases). Germline CDR1 SGHTA, CDR2 FQGNSA. The CDR3 spans 11 residues. The CDR3 loop reads CASSLVRTPNF. The CDR3 bases are TGTGCCAGCAGCTTAGTAAGGACACCCAATTTT.

V gene TRBV5-4 combines with J gene TRBJ1-1, with TRBD1 identical over 9 bases. CDR3 length equals 15 residues. The germline gives CDR1 SGHNT, CDR2 YYREEE (reference sequence). Losses at the gene ends were 1 base for V and 1 base for J; bases not matched to a gene: 2. CDR3 coding DNA: TGTGCCAGCAGCTTGCTGGACAGGGGGAACACTGAAGCTTTCTTT. Translating it yields CASSLLDRGNTEAFF. Full variable domain (outside the CDR3, taken from reference TRBV5-4 and TRBJ1-1): ETGVTQSPTHLIKTRGQQVTLRCSSQSGHNTVSWYQQALGQGPQFIFQYYREEENGRGNFPPRFSGLQFPNYSSELNVNALELDDSALYLCASSLLDRGNTEAFFGQGTRLTVV.

The chain is built from TRBV5-6 and TRBJ1-5; D is unclear. This CDR3 comprises 17 residues. The germline V gene has CDR1 SGHDT and CDR2 YYEEEE. Trimming removed 6 bases from V and 5 bases from J, with 24 bases in between. The CDR3 sequence is CASKRYLSTTGHQPQHF. The DNA for the CDR3 is TGTGCCAGCAAGAGGTATCTCTCGACTACCGGACATCAGCCCCAGCATTTT. Based on the CDR3 plus reference TRBV5-6 and TRBJ1-5, the full variable domain is DAGVTQSPTHLIKTRGQQVTLRCSPKSGHDTVSWYQQALGQGPQFIFQYYEEEERQRGNFPDRFSGHQFPNYSSELNVNALLLGDSALYLCASKRYLSTTGHQPQHFGDGTRLSIL.

The CDR3 reads CASSANQGNTEAFF. CDR3 nucleotide sequence: TGCGCCAGCAGCGCTAACCAGGGGAACACTGAAGCTTTCTTT. The V call is TRBV5-1, the J call TRBJ1-1; the D gene is possibly TRBD1 (5 bases). There are 14 residues in the CDR3. Trimming removed 4 bases from V and 1 base from J, with 11 bases in between. Germline V lookup: CDR1 SGHRS, CDR2 YFSETQ.

This rearrangement joins TRBV7-2 to TRBJ2-5, with 10 bases that match TRBD2. Losses at the gene ends were 1 base for V and 1 base for J; bases not matched to a gene: 12. Per the germline V gene, CDR1 is SGHTA and CDR2 is FQGNSA. This CDR3 comprises 19 residues. CDR3 sequence (DNA): TGTGCCAGCAGCTTAGTTAGTGTAGCGGGAGGCGGATTCCAAGAGACCCAGTACTTC. Encoded protein: CASSLVSVAGGGFQETQYF.

The J gene is TRBJ2-7, the V gene TRBV7-2; 9 bases fit TRBD2. The germline CDR1 and CDR2 sequences are SGHTA and FQGNSA. V lost 5 bases, J lost 5 bases, and 16 bases stayed unmatched. The CDR3 spans 17 residues. DNA of the CDR3: TGTGCCAGCAGCAACCAAGAAATAGCGGGAGTGTACCACGAGCAGTACTTC. It specifies CASSNQEIAGVYHEQYF.

The chain joins TRBV4-2 to TRBJ2-4; a possible D gene is TRBD1 (6 bases). The germline gives CDR1 LGHNA, CDR2 YNFKEQ. The CDR3 sequence is 17 residues long. Between the trimmed V and J ends, which lost 3 bases and 6 bases, there was a span of 21 bases. CDR3 sequence: CASSQIQNRDLINIQYF. The CDR3 DNA sequence: TGTGCCAGCAGCCAGATACAGAACAGGGATTTAATAAACATTCAGTACTTC.

A few counts support this clone. V and J are TRBV9 and TRBJ2-3; TRBD1 is a possible D gene (6 bases). The CDR3 consists of 12 residues. The ends were cut back, 4 bases at V and 4 bases at J, with 7 bases in the middle. Germline-derived CDR1 and CDR2 are SGDLS and YYNGEE. The CDR3 nucleotides are TGTGCCAGCAGCAAGGGGGCAGATACGCAGTATTTT. It translates to CASSKGADTQYF.